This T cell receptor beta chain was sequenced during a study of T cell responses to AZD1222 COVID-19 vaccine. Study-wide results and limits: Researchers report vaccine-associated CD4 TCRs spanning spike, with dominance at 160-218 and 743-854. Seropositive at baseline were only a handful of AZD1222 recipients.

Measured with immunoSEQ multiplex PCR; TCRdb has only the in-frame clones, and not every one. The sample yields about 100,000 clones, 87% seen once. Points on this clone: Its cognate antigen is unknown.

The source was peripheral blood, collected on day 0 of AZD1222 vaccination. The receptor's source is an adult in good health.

As DNA, the CDR3 is TGTGCCTGGAGTGTGGGACGGTACAATCAGCCCCAGCATTTT. It translates to CAWSVGRYNQPQHF. The chain combines TRBV30 with TRBJ1-5; possible D gene TRBD1, 5 bases. V lost 0 bases, J lost 3 bases, and 9 bases lay in between. Germline V CDR1 and CDR2: GTSNPN, SVGIG (reference sequence). The CDR3 is 14 amino acids.